Listed below are T cell receptor beta chains from one sample, sequenced in a study of cytomegalovirus exposure and HLA in healthy donors. Method: immunoSEQ multiplex PCR; TCRdb's copy keeps in-frame clones and lacks some. This sample has 110,000 or so clones, with roughly three quarters found just once. Sequenced input: PBMCs. The receptors here all came from a man over 45 in good health and CMV-seropositive. Both conserved end residues are part of each CDR3. A D gene is named only where the DNA matches it firmly. Size is omitted from some rows. Given values are once, few, many or a class for expanded clones.

v_gene	abundance	j_gene	d_gene	CDR3nt	CDR3aa
TRBV5-1	NA	TRBJ2-1	TRBD2	TGCGCCAGCAGCTTGGGAGGGAGGGCCGTTAGGGATGAGCAGTTCTTC	CASSLGGRAVRDEQFF
TRBV6-6	NA	TRBJ1-6	TRBD1	TGTGCCAGCAACCGCCAGGACAGGGGGAATTCACCCCTCCACTTT	CASNRQDRGNSPLHF
TRBV27	NA	TRBJ2-5	NA	TGTGCCAGCAGTCCCCGGGACACGCGAGAGACCCAGTACTTC	CASSPRDTRETQYF
TRBV15	NA	TRBJ1-1	NA	TGTGCCACCAGCAGACTTAACACTGAAGCTTTCTTT	CATSRLNTEAFF
TRBV19	once	TRBJ1-5	TRBD1	TGTGCCAGTAGTAGAATCGAGACAGGGTACAATCAGCCCCAGCATTTT	CASSRIETGYNQPQHF
TRBV4-2	NA	TRBJ2-3	NA	TGTGCCAGCAGCCAACCGCACTCCACAGATACGCAGTATTTT	CASSQPHSTDTQYF
TRBV7-2	NA	TRBJ2-5	TRBD2	TGTGCCAGCAGCTTAGCGGGGACTAAAGAGACCCAGTACTTC	CASSLAGTKETQYF
TRBV11-2	NA	TRBJ1-1	TRBD1	TGTGCCAGCAGCCCATCGGGACAGGGGCTTACTGAAGCTTTCTTT	CASSPSGQGLTEAFF
TRBV5-1	NA	TRBJ2-5	TRBD2	TGCGCCAGCAGCAACGGGACTAGCGCAAGGGAGACCCAGTACTTC	CASSNGTSARETQYF
TRBV5-8	NA	TRBJ2-1	NA	TGTGCCAGCAGCTTGCGGGGTAGCTCCTACAATGAGCAGTTCTTC	CASSLRGSSYNEQFF
TRBV5-1	NA	TRBJ1-2	TRBD1	TGCGCCAGCAGCTTGACCAGAGCAGGGGGCGATGGCTACACCTTC	CASSLTRAGGDGYTF
TRBV6-6	NA	TRBJ2-1	NA	TGTGCCAGCTCGACACTGGAAGATGATGATGAGCAGTTCTTC	CASSTLEDDDEQFF
TRBV4-3	NA	TRBJ1-1	TRBD1	TGCGCCAGCAGCCTAGGGACAGGGGTCTACACTGAAGCTTTCTTT	CASSLGTGVYTEAFF
TRBV7-8	NA	TRBJ1-5	NA	TGTGCCAGCAGCCATGGGGAGGGTCTTCAGCCCCAGCATTTT	CASSHGEGLQPQHF
TRBV13	NA	TRBJ2-3	NA	TGTGCCAGCAGCCTAAAGGGGCTCACAGATACGCAGTATTTT	CASSLKGLTDTQYF
TRBV5-1	NA	TRBJ2-5	NA	TGCGCCAGCAGCTACCCCGGGTCGCAAGAGACCCAGTACTTC	CASSYPGSQETQYF
TRBV28	NA	TRBJ1-2	NA	TGTGCCATTCAAACGGCGACAGGCTATGGCTACACCTTC	CAIQTATGYGYTF
TRBV19	NA	TRBJ2-1	NA	TGTGCCCCGGGGGCTTGGGTACGGGAGGACCCAAACGCCCCACAACTCAATGAGCAGTTCTTC	CAPGAWVREDPNAPQLNEQFF
TRBV9	NA	TRBJ2-1	NA	TGTGCCAGCGCCCCCGGGACACCCTCCTACAATGAGCAGTTCTTC	CASAPGTPSYNEQFF
TRBV7-9	NA	TRBJ2-5	NA	TGTGCCAGCAGCTCCTCGGCCGGAGAAGAGACCCAGTACTTC	CASSSSAGEETQYF
TRBV4-3	NA	TRBJ2-5	NA	TGCGCCAGCAGCTCGGGCCTAGGGGGGACCCAGTACTTC	CASSSGLGGTQYF
TRBV9	NA	TRBJ1-4	NA	TGTGCCAGCAGCGCCCGGGTTGCAACTAATGAAAAACTGTTTTTT	CASSARVATNEKLFF
TRBV5-4	NA	TRBJ1-3	NA	TGTGCCAGCAGCTCGGGACATTTCTCTGGAAACACCATATATTTT	CASSSGHFSGNTIYF
TRBV5-6	NA	TRBJ1-5	NA	TGTGCCAGCAGCTTTGGGGCAGGGTACAATCAGCCCCAGCATTTT	CASSFGAGYNQPQHF
TRBV7-9	NA	TRBJ2-5	TRBD2	TGTGCCAGCAGCATTTCCCGGACTAGCGGGGGGTCAGAGACCCAGTACTTC	CASSISRTSGGSETQYF
TRBV20-1	NA	TRBJ1-4	NA	TGCAGTGTCTTTAATGAAAAACTGTTTTTT	CSVFNEKLFF
TRBV6-1	few	TRBJ1-1	TRBD1	TGTGCCAGCAGTGGGACAGGGGCGGGGAACACTGAAGCTTTCTTT	CASSGTGAGNTEAFF
TRBV6-1	NA	TRBJ2-7	NA	TGTGCCAGCAGTGAGTACAGTCTTTATGAGCAGTACTTC	CASSEYSLYEQYF
TRBV6-6	NA	TRBJ2-7	NA	TGTGCCAGCAGTACAGGTACCGAGCAGTACTTC	CASSTGTEQYF
TRBV29-1	NA	TRBJ2-1	NA	TGCAGCGTCGACAGAGACCAATACAATGAGCAGTTCTTC	CSVDRDQYNEQFF
TRBV28	NA	TRBJ1-2	TRBD1	TGTGCCAGCAGTTTGAGGCAGGGGGCGAGAGATGATGGCTACACCTTC	CASSLRQGARDDGYTF
TRBV5-1	NA	TRBJ2-1	TRBD2	TGCGCCAGCAGCTTGGCCTTAACTAGCGGGAGTAGCGATGAGCAGTTCTTC	CASSLALTSGSSDEQFF